This entry concerns a single T cell receptor (beta chain). The antigen remains undetermined. Both 60 Vbeta primers and 13 Jbeta primers went into the PCR. TCRdb's table, derived via immunoSEQ multiplex PCR, lists solely in-frame clones and lacks some. This table has approximately 160,000 clones, about four fifths appearing once. The record originates from a study of cytomegalovirus exposure and HLA in healthy donors. Study context: Inside one of the first data releases sat some 93 million unique TCRs taken from HLA-typed donors. Study outcomes and limitations: Reportedly, fewer N-insertions than the approximately 680-donor mean appeared in an Asian-associated ancestry cluster in a later analysis. CMV serostatus alone was available as immune exposure information.

Every donor was a healthy person donating bone marrow. Sequenced material: PBMCs. This receptor was taken from a male donor in good health and CMV-seropositive.

CDR3 residues: CASSLNRGSYNEQFF. In nucleotides, the CDR3 is TGTGCCAGCAGCCTCAACAGGGGATCCTACAATGAGCAGTTCTTC. The rearrangement links TRBV5-4 to TRBJ2-1; 7 bases match TRBD1. CDR3 length: 15 residues. Germline values: CDR1 SGHNT, CDR2 YYREEE (reference sequence). V was clipped by 4 bases and J by 1 base; unmatched bases: 5.